Presented here are 12 T cell receptor beta chains from one specimen sequenced in a study of blood T cell repertoires in COVID-19. TCRdb's table, derived via immunoSEQ multiplex PCR, lists solely in-frame clones and lacks some. The table shows roughly 250,000 clones, with about 86% occurring only once. The sequenced sample was peripheral blood. Every receptor here comes from a person between 65 and 79 years old with COVID-19, enrolled during active disease.

This clone was found a few times. V is TRBV7-9 and J is TRBJ1-3; no reliable D call. This CDR3 has 14 amino acids. V shed 7 bases and J shed 2 bases, with 12 bases lying between them. Germline assignment: CDR1 SEHNR and CDR2 FQNEAQ (reference sequence). CDR3 coding DNA: TGTGCCAGCACCTTGGGAGGGCCTGGAAACACCATATATTTT. It yields the protein CASTLGGPGNTIYF.

The chain recombines TRBV4-1 with TRBJ1-2; 8 bases agree with TRBD1. With V trimmed by 2 bases and J by 5 bases, 7 bases remained unmatched. The CDR3 sequence is 15 residues long. Per germline, CDR1 MGHRA and CDR2 YSYEKL. The CDR3 nucleotides are TGCGCCAGCAGCCAACAGACAGGGGAAAATTATGGCTACACCTTC. As protein: CASSQQTGENYGYTF.

J is TRBJ1-5 and V is TRBV15; D may be TRBD1 (5 bases). CDR1 is LNHNV, CDR2 YYDKDF, per germline (reference sequence). V was clipped by 5 bases and J by 5 bases, with 22 bases between them. The CDR3 extends over 17 amino acids. The DNA of the CDR3 is TGTGCCACCAGCCTCCCCGTCGGCAGGGTAAGGGATCAGCCCCAGCATTTT. This sequence encodes CATSLPVGRVRDQPQHF.

The chain uses TRBV6-1 and TRBJ1-2; the D is unclear. Germline CDR1 and CDR2: MNHNS and SASEGT. With 0 bases removed from V and 4 bases from J, the gap between germline ends came to 15 bases. This CDR3 is built from 16 residues. The CDR3 here is CASSEALDRLGYGYTF. CDR3 nucleotides: TGTGCCAGCAGTGAAGCTTTGGATCGACTGGGCTATGGCTACACCTTC.

The chain uses TRBV6-4 and TRBJ1-2; 10 bases align to TRBD1. This CDR3 has 16 amino acids. Germline V gene sequence: CDR1 MRHNA, CDR2 SNTAGT. Trimming removed 5 bases from V and 8 bases from J; junction bases left unmatched: 14. CDR3 amino acids: CASSLEPGQGSGGYTF. For the CDR3, the DNA is TGTGCCAGCAGTTTAGAACCGGGACAGGGGAGTGGCGGCTACACCTTC.

The chain recombines TRBV3-1 (or the pseudogene TRBV3-2) with TRBJ2-2; D ambiguous. The germline gives CDR1 LGHDT, CDR2 YNNKEL (reference sequence). The CDR3 contains 15 residues. Deletions cut 0 bases from V and 4 bases from J, with 9 bases between. The CDR3 coding sequence is TGTGCCAGCAGCCAAGAATTGTGGGCCACCGGGGAGCTGTTTTTT. This encodes CASSQELWATGELFF.

The chain recombines TRBV3-1 (or the pseudogene TRBV3-2) with TRBJ2-3; D is unclear. Germline CDR1 reads LGHDT; CDR2 reads YNNKEL (reference sequence). V shed 1 base and J shed 2 bases, with 7 bases lying between them. The CDR3 is 14 amino acids. The CDR3 region is CASSQVPSTDTQYF. CDR3 bases: TGTGCCAGCAGCCAAGTTCCATCCACAGATACGCAGTATTTT.

The chain joins TRBV6-5 to TRBJ1-1, with D possibly being TRBD1 (5 bases). From germline, CDR1 is MNHEY and CDR2 SVGAGI. The CDR3 length is 15 residues. V was cut by 6 bases and J by 0 bases, with 14 bases left in between. The CDR3 DNA reads as TGTGCCAGCAGCCTGGGGGGAGACCTGAACACTGAAGCTTTCTTT. This translates into CASSLGGDLNTEAFF.

The V gene is TRBV23-1, the J gene TRBJ2-2; D might be TRBD2 (5 bases). TRBV23-1 is classed as an ORF, of uncertain function. V lost 7 bases, J lost 4 bases, and 16 bases lay in between. This CDR3 region has 15 residues. The CDR3 DNA is TGCGCCAGCAAACCCTGCGGGTCGGGCACCGGGGAGCTGTTTTTT. Translated: CASKPCGSGTGELFF.

This rearrangement joins TRBV7-9 to TRBJ2-1, with 10 bases aligning to TRBD2. V was pared by 5 bases and J by 1 base, with 5 bases of the junction left unmatched. The V gene's germline CDR1 is SEHNR and CDR2 FQNEAQ (reference sequence). The CDR3 runs to 16 residues. CDR3 residues: CASSKLAGGSYNEQFF. The CDR3 nucleotides are TGTGCCAGCAGCAAATTAGCGGGAGGTTCCTACAATGAGCAGTTCTTC.

Only one count was recorded for this clone. The V gene is TRBV6-2 or TRBV6-3, the J gene TRBJ2-3; the D is unclear. The V gene's germline CDR1 is MNHEY and CDR2 SVGEGT. The V gene lost 6 bases and the J gene lost 3 bases, with 16 bases spanning the gap. The CDR3 is 15 residues long. The CDR3 DNA is TGTGCCAGCAGCCCGGCCCTGGCCTCGACAGATACGCAGTATTTT. Amino acid sequence: CASSPALASTDTQYF.

This chain links TRBV27 with TRBJ1-3; a possible D gene is TRBD1 (6 bases). Germline CDR1 reads MNHEY; CDR2 reads SMNVEV (reference sequence). This CDR3 region has 14 residues. Trimming took 0 bases from V and 4 from J, leaving 7 bases between them. The CDR3 here is CASSLSGGGNTIYF. The CDR3 nucleotides are TGTGCCAGCAGTTTATCAGGGGGAGGAAACACCATATATTTT.